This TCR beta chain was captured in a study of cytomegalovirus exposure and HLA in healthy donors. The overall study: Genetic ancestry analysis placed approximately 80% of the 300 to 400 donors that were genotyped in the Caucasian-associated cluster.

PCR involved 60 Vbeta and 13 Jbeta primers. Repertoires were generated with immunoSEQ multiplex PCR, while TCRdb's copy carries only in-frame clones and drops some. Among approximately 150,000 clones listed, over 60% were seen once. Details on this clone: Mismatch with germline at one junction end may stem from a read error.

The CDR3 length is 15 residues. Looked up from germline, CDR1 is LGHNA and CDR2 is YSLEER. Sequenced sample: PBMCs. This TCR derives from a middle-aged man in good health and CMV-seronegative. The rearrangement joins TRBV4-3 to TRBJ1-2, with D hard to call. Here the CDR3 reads CASSLRAVSNYGYPF. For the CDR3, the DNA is TGCGCCAGCAGCCTGCGGGCGGTCTCTAACTATGGCTACCCCTTC.